This TCR beta chain is from a study of blood T cells in healthy people across ages. This clonotype has only a few counts. Its specificity is unknown. Study results and limitations: Older individuals had lower TCR beta diversity per million T cells (the decline was roughly linear).

Through a sample-barcoded 5' primer and a J-beta primer mix, a second PCR was run for roughly 6 to 11 cycles. In TCRdb, the 5' RACE reads were re-called with MiXCR into one record per CDR3 protein. The sample holds about 780,000 distinct CDR3 sequences, around 25% seen once. This sample also belongs to another study, concerning T cells of mothers and their children. That work contributes: All extracted RNA went into cDNA synthesis, approximately 1.5 ug per 15 ul. Mothers yielded over 10 million CDR3 reads, children several million each.

The clonotype comes from a boy aged 10-17 years in good health. What was sequenced was blood.

CDR3: CSAFGTFTQYF. CDR3 nucleotide sequence: TGCAGTGCTTTCGGGACTTTTACGCAGTATTTT. V and J are TRBV20-1 and TRBJ2-3; TRBD2 might be the D (6 bases). The V end lost 5 bases, the J end lost 8 bases, and 11 bases lay between the germline ends. Germline values: CDR1 DFQATT, CDR2 SNEGSKA (reference sequence). This CDR3 is 11 amino acids long.